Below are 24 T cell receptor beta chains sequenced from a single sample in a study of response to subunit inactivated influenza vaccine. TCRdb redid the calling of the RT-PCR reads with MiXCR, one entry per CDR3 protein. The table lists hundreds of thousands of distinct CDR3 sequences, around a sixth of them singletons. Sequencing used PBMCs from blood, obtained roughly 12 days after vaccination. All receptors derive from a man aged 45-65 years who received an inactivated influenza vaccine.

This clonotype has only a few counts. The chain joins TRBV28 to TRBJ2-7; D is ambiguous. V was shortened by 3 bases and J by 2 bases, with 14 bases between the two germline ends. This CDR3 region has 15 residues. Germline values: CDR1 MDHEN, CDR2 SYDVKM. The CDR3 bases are TGTGCCAGCAGTTTCGGGCAGAACAGCGCCTACGAGCAGTACTTC. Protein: CASSFGQNSAYEQYF.

The CDR3 is CAISPLLPGQSHYEQYF. The DNA for the CDR3 is TGTGCCATCAGTCCTCTATTACCGGGACAGTCCCACTACGAGCAGTACTTC. The J gene is TRBJ2-7, the V gene TRBV10-3; 7 bases line up with TRBD1. CDR1 and CDR2 (germline): ENHRY, SYGVKD. CDR3 length: 17 amino acids. With V trimmed by 5 bases and J by 3 bases, 16 bases remained unmatched.

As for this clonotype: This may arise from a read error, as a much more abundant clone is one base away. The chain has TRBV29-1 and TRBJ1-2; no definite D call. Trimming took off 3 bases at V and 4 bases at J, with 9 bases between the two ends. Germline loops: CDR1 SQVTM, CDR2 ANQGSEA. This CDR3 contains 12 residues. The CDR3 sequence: CSVDTSSYGYTF. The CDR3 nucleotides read TGCAGCGTTGACACAAGCTCCTATGGCTACACCTTC.

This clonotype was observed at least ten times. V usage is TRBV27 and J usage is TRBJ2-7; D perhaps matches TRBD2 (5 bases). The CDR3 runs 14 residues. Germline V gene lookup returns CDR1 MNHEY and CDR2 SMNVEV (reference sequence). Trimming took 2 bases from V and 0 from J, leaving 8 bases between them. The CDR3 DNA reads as TGTGCCAGCAGTTTAGGGCGGGTCTCCTACGAGCAGTACTTC. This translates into CASSLGRVSYEQYF.

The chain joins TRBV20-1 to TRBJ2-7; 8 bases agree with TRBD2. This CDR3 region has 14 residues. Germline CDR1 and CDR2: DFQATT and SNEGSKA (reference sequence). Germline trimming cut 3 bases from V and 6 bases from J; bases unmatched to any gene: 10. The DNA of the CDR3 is TGCAGTGCTAGTCGTGAAGCGGGAGAGGTCGAGCAGTACTTC. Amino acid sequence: CSASREAGEVEQYF.

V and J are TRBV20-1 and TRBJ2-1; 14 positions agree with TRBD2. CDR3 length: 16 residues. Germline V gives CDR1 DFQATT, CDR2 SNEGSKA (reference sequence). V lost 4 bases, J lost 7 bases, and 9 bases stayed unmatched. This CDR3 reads CSATGLAGGPGNEQFF. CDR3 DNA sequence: TGCAGTGCTACCGGACTAGCGGGAGGCCCCGGTAATGAGCAGTTCTTC.

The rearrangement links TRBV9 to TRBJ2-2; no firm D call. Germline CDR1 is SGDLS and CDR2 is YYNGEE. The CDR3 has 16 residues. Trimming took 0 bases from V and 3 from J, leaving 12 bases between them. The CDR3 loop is CASSVAGVWDTGELFF. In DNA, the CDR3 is TGTGCCAGCAGCGTAGCTGGGGTATGGGACACCGGGGAGCTGTTTTTT.

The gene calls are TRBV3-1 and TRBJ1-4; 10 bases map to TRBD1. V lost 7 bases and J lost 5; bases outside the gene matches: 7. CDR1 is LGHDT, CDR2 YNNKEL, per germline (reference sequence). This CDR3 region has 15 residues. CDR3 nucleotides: TGTGCCAGCACCGAGGGGACAGGGGCGAATGAAAAACTGTTTTTT. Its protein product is CASTEGTGANEKLFF. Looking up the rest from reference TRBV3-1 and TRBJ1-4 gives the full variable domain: DTAVSQTPKYLVTQMGNDKSIKCEQNLGHDTMYWYKQDSKKFLKIMFSYNNKELIINETVPNRFSPKSPDKAHLNLHINSLELGDSAVYFCASTEGTGANEKLFFGSGTQLSVL.

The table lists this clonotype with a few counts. The CDR3 DNA is TGTGCCAGCAGCAATCGAAGAACCTTAGCGGGAGGAAGGGAGACCCAGTACTTC. It is translated as CASSNRRTLAGGRETQYF. J is TRBJ2-5 and V is TRBV9; 10 nucleotides line up with TRBD2. This CDR3 region has 18 residues. J lost 5 bases, V lost 4 bases, and 17 bases had no gene match. Germline CDR1 reads SGDLS; CDR2 reads YYNGEE.

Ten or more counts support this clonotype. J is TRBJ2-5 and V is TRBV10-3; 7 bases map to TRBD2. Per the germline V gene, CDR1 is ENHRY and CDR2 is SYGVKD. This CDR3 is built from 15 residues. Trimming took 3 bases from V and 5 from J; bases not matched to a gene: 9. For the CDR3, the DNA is TGTGCCATCAGTGATCTCGCGGGAGCCGGGGAGACCCAGTACTTC. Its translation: CAISDLAGAGETQYF.

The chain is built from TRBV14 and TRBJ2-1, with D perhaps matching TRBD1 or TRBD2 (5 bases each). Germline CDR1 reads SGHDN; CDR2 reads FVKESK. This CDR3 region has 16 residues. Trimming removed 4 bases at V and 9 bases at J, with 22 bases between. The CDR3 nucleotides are TGTGCCAGCAGCCCAATCCGCCAGGGACCCCTCGGTGAGCAGTTCTTC. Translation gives CASSPIRQGPLGEQFF.

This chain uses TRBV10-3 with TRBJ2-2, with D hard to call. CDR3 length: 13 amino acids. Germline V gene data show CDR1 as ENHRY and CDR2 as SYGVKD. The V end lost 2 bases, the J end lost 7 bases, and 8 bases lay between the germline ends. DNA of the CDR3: TGTGCCATCAGTGAGCCTACAATCGGGGAGCTGTTTTTT. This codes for CAISEPTIGELFF.

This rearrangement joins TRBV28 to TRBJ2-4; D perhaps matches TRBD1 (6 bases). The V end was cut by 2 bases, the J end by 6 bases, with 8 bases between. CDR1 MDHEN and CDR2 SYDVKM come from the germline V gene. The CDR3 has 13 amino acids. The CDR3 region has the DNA TGTGCCAGCAGTTTAGGGGGCTCAAACATTCAGTACTTC. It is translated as CASSLGGSNIQYF.

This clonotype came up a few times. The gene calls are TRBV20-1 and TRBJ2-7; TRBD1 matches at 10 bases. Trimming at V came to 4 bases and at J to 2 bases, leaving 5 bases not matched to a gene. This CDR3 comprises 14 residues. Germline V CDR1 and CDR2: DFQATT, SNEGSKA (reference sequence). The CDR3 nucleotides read TGCAGTGCTATACCGGGACAGGGGCCCTACGAGCAGTACTTC. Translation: CSAIPGQGPYEQYF.

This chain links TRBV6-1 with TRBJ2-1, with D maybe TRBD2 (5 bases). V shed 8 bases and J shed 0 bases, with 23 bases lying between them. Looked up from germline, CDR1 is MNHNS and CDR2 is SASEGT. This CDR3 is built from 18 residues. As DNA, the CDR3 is TGTGCCAGCGGTATTAACCTGCCGTCGGGAAGCTCCTACAATGAGCAGTTCTTC. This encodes CASGINLPSGSSYNEQFF.

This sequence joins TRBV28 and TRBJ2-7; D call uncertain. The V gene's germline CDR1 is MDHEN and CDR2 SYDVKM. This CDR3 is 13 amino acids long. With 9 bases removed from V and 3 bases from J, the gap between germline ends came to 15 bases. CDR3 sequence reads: CASLPRDDYEQYF. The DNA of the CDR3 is TGTGCCAGTTTACCTCGAGATGACTACGAGCAGTACTTC.

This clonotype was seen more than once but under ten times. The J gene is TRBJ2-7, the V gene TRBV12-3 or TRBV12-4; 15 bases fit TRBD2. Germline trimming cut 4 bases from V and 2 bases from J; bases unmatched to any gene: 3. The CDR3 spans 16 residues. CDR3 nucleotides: TGTGCCAGCAGTTCCGGGACTAGCGGGAGGACCTACGAGCAGTACTTC. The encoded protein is CASSSGTSGRTYEQYF.

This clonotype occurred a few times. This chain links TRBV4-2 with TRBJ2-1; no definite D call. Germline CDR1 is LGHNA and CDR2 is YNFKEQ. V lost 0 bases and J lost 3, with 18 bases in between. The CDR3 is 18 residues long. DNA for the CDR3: TGTGCCAGCAGCCAAGATCCCCCCCCCGTGCTATACTACAATGAGCAGTTCTTC. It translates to CASSQDPPPVLYYNEQFF.

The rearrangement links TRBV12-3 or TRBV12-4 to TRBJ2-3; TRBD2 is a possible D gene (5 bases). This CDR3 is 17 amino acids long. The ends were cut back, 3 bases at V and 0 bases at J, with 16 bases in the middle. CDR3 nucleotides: TGTGCCAGCAGTTTTGGAGGCATCCGCCCTAGCACAGATACGCAGTATTTT. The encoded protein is CASSFGGIRPSTDTQYF.

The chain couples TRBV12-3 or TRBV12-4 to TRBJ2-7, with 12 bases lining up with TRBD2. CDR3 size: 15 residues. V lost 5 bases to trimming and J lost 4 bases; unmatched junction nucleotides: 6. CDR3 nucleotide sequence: TGTGCCAGCAGTCCTAGCGGGAGGGCCTCGTACGAGCAGTACTTC. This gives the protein CASSPSGRASYEQYF.

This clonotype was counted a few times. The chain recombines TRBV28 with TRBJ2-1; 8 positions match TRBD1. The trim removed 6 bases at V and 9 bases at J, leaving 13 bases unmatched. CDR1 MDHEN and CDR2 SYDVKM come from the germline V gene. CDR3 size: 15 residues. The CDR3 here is CASSLAGGVRAEQFF. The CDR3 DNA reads TGTGCCAGCAGCTTGGCAGGGGGCGTTCGTGCTGAGCAGTTCTTC.

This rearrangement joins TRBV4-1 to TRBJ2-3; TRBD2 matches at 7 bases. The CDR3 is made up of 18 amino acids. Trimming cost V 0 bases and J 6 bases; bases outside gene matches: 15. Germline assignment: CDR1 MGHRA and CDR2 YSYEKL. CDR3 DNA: TGCGCCAGCAGCCAAGATCGCGGGTCGGGACTATGGGAGGATACGCAGTATTTT. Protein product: CASSQDRGSGLWEDTQYF.

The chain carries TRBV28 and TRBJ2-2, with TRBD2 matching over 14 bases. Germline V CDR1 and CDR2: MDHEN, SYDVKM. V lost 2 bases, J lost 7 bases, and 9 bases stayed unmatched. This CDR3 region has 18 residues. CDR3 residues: CASSLGGLAGEFGGELFF. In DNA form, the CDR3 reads TGTGCCAGCAGTTTAGGGGGACTAGCGGGAGAATTCGGCGGGGAGCTGTTTTTT.

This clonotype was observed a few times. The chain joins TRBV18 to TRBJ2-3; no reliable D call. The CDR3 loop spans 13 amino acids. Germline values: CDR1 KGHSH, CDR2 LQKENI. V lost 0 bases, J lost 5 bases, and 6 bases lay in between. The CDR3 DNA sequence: TGTGCCAGCTCACCACCCTACGGAGATACGCAGTATTTT. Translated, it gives CASSPPYGDTQYF.